This T cell receptor (beta chain) was recovered during a study of shared clonotypes between healthy human individuals. CD8 cells classed as naive were CD45RO-negative and positively selected for CCR7, excluding terminally differentiated effector memory CD45RA+ cells. The table came from immunoSEQ multiplex PCR; TCRdb's copy has only in-frame clones and leaves some out. The table lists 2 million to 2.5 million clones, about 95% of them singletons, with 1.1% in the top ten. Germline values: CDR1 SGHTA, CDR2 FQGTGA. The CDR3 is 13 residues long. Trimming cost V 8 bases and J 2 bases, with 9 bases left between them.

The sequenced sample was naive CD8+ T cells sorted from blood. This TCR derives from a man between 18 and 29 years old in good health. The V gene is TRBV7-3, the J gene TRBJ2-2, with no clear D. The CDR3 loop is CASGRDNTGELFF. The CDR3 DNA sequence: TGTGCCAGCGGACGAGATAACACCGGGGAGCTGTTTTTT.